The 13 T cell receptor beta chains presented below share a single source sample, sequenced in a study of T-cell reconstitution after alpha-beta-depleted transplantation in children. Library preparation (for TCRbeta) was performed with unique molecular identifiers. TCRdb used MiXCR to reprocess the PCR reads, holding one entry per CDR3 protein. The sample includes roughly 89,000 distinct CDR3 sequences, 12% of them seen just once. This sample comprised PBMCs from the stem cell graft donor, obtained from the stem cell graft. Receptors were obtained from a human donor who donated a stem cell graft to a child with inherited bone marrow failure.

The table lists this clonotype with many counts. The V call is TRBV20-1, the J call TRBJ2-1; 9 nucleotides line up with TRBD2. With V trimmed by 0 bases and J by 3 bases, 6 bases remained unmatched. The CDR3 is 16 amino acids. CDR1 is DFQATT and CDR2 is SNEGSKA in the germline V gene (reference sequence). The CDR3 DNA reads TGCAGTGCTAGAGATGCCCTAGCGGGGATCTACAATGAGCAGTTCTTC. This gives the protein CSARDALAGIYNEQFF.

The sample holds a few counts of this clonotype. A junction boundary mismatches the germline segment, possibly from a read error. The chain couples TRBV11-3 to TRBJ1-1, with 8 bases fitting TRBD1. The CDR3 runs 16 residues. Germline CDR1 SGHNT, CDR2 YENEEA. The CDR3 bases are TGTGCCAGCAGCGACCGGACAGGGAGAGGGAACGCTGAAGCTTTCTTT. Residues: CASSDRTGRGNAEAFF.

This clonotype has only a few counts. The chain uses TRBV11-2 and TRBJ2-7; D possibly corresponds to TRBD2 (7 bases). With 5 bases removed from V and 10 bases from J, the gap between germline ends came to 15 bases. CDR1 is SGHAT, CDR2 FQNNGV, per germline. This CDR3 has 12 residues. The CDR3 coding sequence is TGTGCCAGCAGCACCGGGGGGCGGTTCCAGTACTTC. It encodes CASSTGGRFQYF.

This clonotype was detected ten times or more. The chain is built from TRBV7-2 and TRBJ2-3; 7 bases line up with TRBD2. Trimming at V came to 3 bases and at J to 7 bases, leaving 10 bases not matched to a gene. There are 15 residues in the CDR3. Looked up from germline, CDR1 is SGHTA and CDR2 is FQGNSA. CDR3 sequence (DNA): TGTGCCAGCAGCTTTGCTAGCGGAGCCCAGTATACGCAGTATTTT. It translates to CASSFASGAQYTQYF.

This clonotype showed up many times. The V call is TRBV7-2, the J call TRBJ2-7; 7 bases line up with TRBD1. The germline CDR1 and CDR2 sequences are SGHTA and FQGNSA. V gave up 4 bases and J gave up 0 bases; unmatched junction bases: 9. The CDR3 has 16 residues. The CDR3 DNA sequence: TGTGCCAGCAGCTGGGGACAGCCAGTGAGCTCCTACGAGCAGTACTTC. Residues: CASSWGQPVSSYEQYF.

At least ten counts were recorded for this clonotype. The V gene is TRBV9, the J gene TRBJ1-1, with TRBD1 as a possible D gene (5 bases). There are 14 residues in the CDR3. Germline CDR1 and CDR2: SGDLS and YYNGEE. Trimming took 0 bases from V and 4 from J, leaving 10 bases between them. Here the CDR3 DNA reads TGTGCCAGCAGCGTAGGGACGGGGCCCACTGAAGCTTTCTTT. Translation gives CASSVGTGPTEAFF. Looking up the rest from reference TRBV9 and TRBJ1-1 gives the full variable domain: DSGVTQTPKHLITATGQRVTLRCSPRSGDLSVYWYQQSLDQGLQFLIQYYNGEERAKGNILERFSAQQFPDLHSELNLSSLELGDSALYFCASSVGTGPTEAFFGQGTRLTVV.

There are many counts of this clonotype. This chain joins TRBV15 and TRBJ2-7; 9 positions match TRBD1. The CDR3 runs 15 residues. V dropped 3 bases and J dropped 3; count of bases not matched to a gene: 6. Germline V CDR1 and CDR2: LNHNV, YYDKDF (reference sequence). CDR3 DNA: TGTGCCACCAGCAGGCTGGGACAGGGCCTCTACGAGCAGTACTTC. Translation: CATSRLGQGLYEQYF.

This clonotype was detected ten times or more. The chain uses TRBV6-4 and TRBJ1-1; 7 bases align to TRBD1. The CDR3 length is 14 residues. Germline loops: CDR1 MRHNA, CDR2 SNTAGT. The trim removed 6 bases at V and 0 bases at J, leaving 4 bases unmatched. The CDR3 DNA reads TGTGCCAGCAGGGGGGACAGCATGAACACTGAAGCTTTCTTT. It yields the protein CASRGDSMNTEAFF.

The genes are TRBV27 and TRBJ2-3; D not resolved. There are 14 residues in the CDR3. The germline V gene encodes CDR1 MNHEY and CDR2 SMNVEV (reference sequence). Between the trimmed V and J ends, which lost 4 bases and 4 bases, there was a span of 12 bases. The CDR3 bases are TGTGCCAGCAGTTGGTTAGCATCATCAGATACGCAGTATTTT. This encodes CASSWLASSDTQYF.

Regarding this clonotype: This may arise from a read error, as a much more abundant clone is one base away. This chain connects TRBV6-4 to TRBJ2-1; 8 positions agree with TRBD2. There are 12 residues in the CDR3. Germline CDR1 reads MRHNA; CDR2 reads SNTAGT. With 5 bases clipped from V and 8 bases from J, the junction kept 2 bases outside the gene matches. In DNA form, the CDR3 reads TGTGCCAGCAGTCCACTAGCGGATGAGCAGTTCTTC. The encoded protein is CASSPLADEQFF.

This clonotype was observed many times. V usage is TRBV28 and J usage is TRBJ1-5; D is undetermined. Trimming cost V 2 bases and J 4 bases, with 9 bases left between them. This CDR3 is built from 14 residues. Germline V gene sequence: CDR1 MDHEN, CDR2 SYDVKM. The CDR3 DNA sequence: TGTGCCAGCAGTTTAGGGGTGACAAATCAGCCCCAGCATTTT. Protein product: CASSLGVTNQPQHF.

This clonotype was observed at least ten times. V gene TRBV5-6 combines with J gene TRBJ2-2, with a weak D call TRBD2 (5 bases). The length of the CDR3 is 14 residues. Trimming cost V 0 bases and J 8 bases, with 11 bases left between them. The germline gives CDR1 SGHDT, CDR2 YYEEEE. The CDR3 sequence: CASSLGPGIGELFF. The CDR3 DNA reads TGTGCCAGCAGCTTGGGTCCGGGGATTGGGGAGCTGTTTTTT. Full variable domain (missing parts from reference TRBV5-6 and TRBJ2-2): DAGVTQSPTHLIKTRGQQVTLRCSPKSGHDTVSWYQQALGQGPQFIFQYYEEEERQRGNFPDRFSGHQFPNYSSELNVNALLLGDSALYLCASSLGPGIGELFFGEGSRLTVL.

This clonotype was seen ten or more times. V and J are TRBV29-1 and TRBJ1-1; tentative D call: TRBD1 (6 bases). The V and J ends lost 6 bases and 4 bases respectively, with 18 bases between them. Germline values: CDR1 SQVTM, CDR2 ANQGSEA. The CDR3 is made up of 14 amino acids. CDR3 nucleotides: TGCAGCGTAGCCGGGGGGGGGGCAGTCACTGAAGCTTTCTTT. It translates to CSVAGGGAVTEAFF.